This T cell receptor beta chain was documented in a study of PD-1 blockade in classical Hodgkin lymphoma. Each patient relapsed following autologous stem cell transplantation, and prior brentuximab vedotin exposure differed. Worth noting for this clone: Antigen unknown.

Whole-study findings and limits: Healthy donors reportedly exceeded newly diagnosed patients in baseline TCR diversity. Newly diagnosed and completely responding patients shared comparable baseline diversity.

Assay: immunoSEQ multiplex PCR; the TCRdb copy retains only in-frame clones and omits some. Among 31,000 or so clones listed, 60% to 80% were seen once. The V gene's germline CDR1 is LNHDA and CDR2 SQIVND (reference sequence). The CDR3 contains 17 residues. The trim removed 4 bases at V and 0 bases at J, leaving 7 bases unmatched. This chain uses TRBV19 with TRBJ1-1, with 11 bases lining up with TRBD1. Specimen: peripheral blood mononuclear cells (PBMCs), collected before the second cycle of nivolumab. This sequence was found in a human donor with classical Hodgkin lymphoma. In DNA, the CDR3 is TGTGCCAGTAGTACAATACGGGACAGGGGGTTGAACACTGAAGCTTTCTTT. Its protein is CASSTIRDRGLNTEAFF.